This section outlines one T cell receptor (beta chain) sequence together with its context. The data are from a study of spatial heterogeneity in lung cancer. Study summary: Detection consistently yielded more beta chains than alpha chains.

The time point: sample taken at primary tumor resection. From tumor, nontumor lung or frozen PBMC, whole RNA was taken unsorted for sequencing. TCRdb ran MiXCR on the 5' RACE reads and lists one entry per CDR3 protein. Here the sample spans about 12,000 distinct CDR3 sequences, more than 13% being singletons. The ends were cut back, 5 bases at V and 2 bases at J, with 12 bases in the middle. Germline V gives CDR1 SGHAT, CDR2 FQNNGV. The CDR3 is 14 residues long. This TCR was recovered from a female donor with early-stage non-small cell lung cancer. This chain uses TRBV11-2 with TRBJ2-5; the D gene is possibly TRBD1 (6 bases). This specimen was PBMCs, taken at surgery. Here the CDR3 DNA reads TGTGCCAGCAGCAACCAGGGGTTTCAAGAGACCCAGTACTTC. The encoded protein is CASSNQGFQETQYF. The full variable domain, its missing parts supplied by reference TRBV11-2 and TRBJ2-5, is EAGVAQSPRYKIIEKRQSVAFWCNPISGHATLYWYQQILGQGPKLLIQFQNNGVVDDSQLPKDRFSAERLKGVDSTLKIQPAKLEDSAVYLCASSNQGFQETQYFGPGTRLLVL.